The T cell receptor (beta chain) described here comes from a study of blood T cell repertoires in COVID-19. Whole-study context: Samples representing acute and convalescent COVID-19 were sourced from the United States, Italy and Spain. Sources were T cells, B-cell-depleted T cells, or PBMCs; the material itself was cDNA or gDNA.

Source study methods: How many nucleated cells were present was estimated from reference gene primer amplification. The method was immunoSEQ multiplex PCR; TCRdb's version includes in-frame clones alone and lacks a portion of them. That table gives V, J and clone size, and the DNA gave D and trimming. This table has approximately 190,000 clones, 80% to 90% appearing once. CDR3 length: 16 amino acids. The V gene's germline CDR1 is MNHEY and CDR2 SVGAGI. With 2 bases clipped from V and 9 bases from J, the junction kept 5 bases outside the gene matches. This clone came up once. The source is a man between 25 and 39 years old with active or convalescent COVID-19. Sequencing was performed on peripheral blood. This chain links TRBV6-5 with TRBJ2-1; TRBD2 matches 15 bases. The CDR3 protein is CASSYGLAGGPGEQFF. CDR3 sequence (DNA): TGTGCCAGCAGTTACGGACTAGCGGGAGGGCCGGGTGAGCAGTTCTTC.